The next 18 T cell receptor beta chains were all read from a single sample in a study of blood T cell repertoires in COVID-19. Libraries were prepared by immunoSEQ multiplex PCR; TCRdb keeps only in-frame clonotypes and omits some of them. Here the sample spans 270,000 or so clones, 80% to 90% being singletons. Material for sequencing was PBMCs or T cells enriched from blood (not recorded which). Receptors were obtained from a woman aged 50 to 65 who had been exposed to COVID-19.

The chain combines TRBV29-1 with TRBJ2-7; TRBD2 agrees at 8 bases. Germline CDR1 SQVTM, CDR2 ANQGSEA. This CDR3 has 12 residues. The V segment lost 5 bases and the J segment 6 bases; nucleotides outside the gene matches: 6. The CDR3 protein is CSVSTGGSEQYF. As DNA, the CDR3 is TGCAGCGTTTCCACGGGGGGGTCCGAGCAGTACTTC.

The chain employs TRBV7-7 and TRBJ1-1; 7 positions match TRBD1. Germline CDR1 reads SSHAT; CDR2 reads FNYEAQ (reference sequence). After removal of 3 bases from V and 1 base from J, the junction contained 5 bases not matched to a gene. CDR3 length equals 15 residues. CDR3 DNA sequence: TGTGCCAGCAGCTTGGGGGACAGTGCGAACACTGAAGCTTTCTTT. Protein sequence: CASSLGDSANTEAFF.

For the CDR3, the DNA is TGTGCCAGTAGTATGGGCGGGGTCGGACAGCCCCAGCATTTT. Translation gives CASSMGGVGQPQHF. The J gene is TRBJ1-5, the V gene TRBV19; D uncertain. This CDR3 region has 14 residues. The V and J ends lost 3 bases and 7 bases respectively, with 13 bases between them. Looked up from germline, CDR1 is LNHDA and CDR2 is SQIVND (reference sequence).

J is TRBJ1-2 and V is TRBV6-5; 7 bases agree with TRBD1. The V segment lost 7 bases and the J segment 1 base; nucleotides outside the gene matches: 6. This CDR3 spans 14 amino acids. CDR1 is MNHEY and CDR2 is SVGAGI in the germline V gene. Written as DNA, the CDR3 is TGTGCCAGCACCGGGACAGTGAATAACTATGGCTACACCTTC. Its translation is CASTGTVNNYGYTF.

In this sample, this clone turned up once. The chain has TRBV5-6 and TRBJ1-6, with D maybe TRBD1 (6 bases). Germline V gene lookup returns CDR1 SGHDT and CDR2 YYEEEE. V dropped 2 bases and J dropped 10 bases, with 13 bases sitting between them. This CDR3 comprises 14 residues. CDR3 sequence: CASSLGQGLSPLHF. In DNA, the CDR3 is TGTGCCAGCAGCTTAGGCCAGGGGCTGTCACCCCTCCACTTT.

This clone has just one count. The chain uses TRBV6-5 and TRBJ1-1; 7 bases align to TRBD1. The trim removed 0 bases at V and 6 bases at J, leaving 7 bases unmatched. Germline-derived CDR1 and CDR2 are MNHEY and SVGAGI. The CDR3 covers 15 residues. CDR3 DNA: TGTGCCAGCAGTTACTCGGGGGGCAGGGGGTCTGAAGCTTTCTTT. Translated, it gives CASSYSGGRGSEAFF.

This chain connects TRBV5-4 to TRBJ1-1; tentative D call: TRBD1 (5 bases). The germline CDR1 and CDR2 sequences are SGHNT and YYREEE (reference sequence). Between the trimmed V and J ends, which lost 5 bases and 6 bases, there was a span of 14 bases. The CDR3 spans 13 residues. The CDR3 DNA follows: TGTGCCAGCAGTCACCCAGGGAGGGCTGAAGCTTTCTTT. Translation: CASSHPGRAEAFF.

CDR3 loop: CASSLDRDGNNEQFF. In nucleotides, the CDR3 is TGCGCCAGCAGCTTAGACAGGGACGGGAACAATGAGCAGTTCTTC. The chain joins TRBV5-1 to TRBJ2-1, with TRBD1 matching over 7 bases. CDR1 is SGHRS, CDR2 YFSETQ, per germline. The CDR3 length is 15 residues. V lost 2 bases, J lost 5 bases, and 7 bases stayed unmatched.

CDR3 sequence (DNA): TGTGCCAGCAGCCTAACCCTGGGACAGGGGAATTCACCCCTCCACTTT. Its translation: CASSLTLGQGNSPLHF. The chain uses TRBV11-2 and TRBJ1-6, with 10 bases lining up with TRBD1. The CDR3 runs to 16 residues. From germline, CDR1 is SGHAT and CDR2 FQNNGV. The ends lost 5 bases at V and 7 bases at J; junction bases unmatched: 8.

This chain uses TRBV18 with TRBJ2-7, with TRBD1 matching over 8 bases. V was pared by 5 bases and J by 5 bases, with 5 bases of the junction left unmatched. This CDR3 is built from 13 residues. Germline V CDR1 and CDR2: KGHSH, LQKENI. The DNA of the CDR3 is TGTGCCAGCTCATCAGGGGGCGCGGACGAGCAGTACTTC. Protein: CASSSGGADEQYF.

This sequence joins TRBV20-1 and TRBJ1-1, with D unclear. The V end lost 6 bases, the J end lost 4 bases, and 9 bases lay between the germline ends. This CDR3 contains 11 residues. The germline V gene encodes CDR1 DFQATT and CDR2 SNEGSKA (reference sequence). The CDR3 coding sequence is TGCAGTGCCCCGTCGGGCACTGAAGCTTTCTTT. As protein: CSAPSGTEAFF.

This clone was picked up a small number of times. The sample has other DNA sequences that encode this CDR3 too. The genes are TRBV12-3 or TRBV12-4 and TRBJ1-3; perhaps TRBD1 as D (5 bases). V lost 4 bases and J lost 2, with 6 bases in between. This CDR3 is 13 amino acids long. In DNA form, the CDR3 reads TGTGCCAGCAGTTCAGGGACTGGAAACACCATATATTTT. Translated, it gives CASSSGTGNTIYF.

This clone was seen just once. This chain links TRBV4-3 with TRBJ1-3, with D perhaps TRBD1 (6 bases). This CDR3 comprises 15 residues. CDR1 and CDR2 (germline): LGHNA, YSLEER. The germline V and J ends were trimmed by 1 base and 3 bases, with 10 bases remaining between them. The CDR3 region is CASSQVSGVGNTIYF. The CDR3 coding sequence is TGCGCCAGCAGCCAAGTATCAGGGGTTGGAAACACCATATATTTT.

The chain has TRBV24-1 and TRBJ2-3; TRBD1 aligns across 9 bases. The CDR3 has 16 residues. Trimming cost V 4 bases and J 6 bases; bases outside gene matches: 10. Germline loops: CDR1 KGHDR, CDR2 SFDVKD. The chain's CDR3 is CATSDPGTGSMDTQYF. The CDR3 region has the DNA TGTGCCACCAGTGACCCAGGGACAGGGTCAATGGATACGCAGTATTTT.

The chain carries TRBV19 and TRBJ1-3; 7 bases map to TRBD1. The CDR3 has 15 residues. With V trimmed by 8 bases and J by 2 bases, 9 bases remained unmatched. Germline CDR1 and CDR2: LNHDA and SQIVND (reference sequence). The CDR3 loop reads CASRGPTGTGNTIYF. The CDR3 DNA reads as TGTGCCAGTCGGGGTCCGACAGGGACTGGAAACACCATATATTTT. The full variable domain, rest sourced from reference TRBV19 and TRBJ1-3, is DGGITQSPKYLFRKEGQNVTLSCEQNLNHDAMYWYRQDPGQGLRLIYYSQIVNDFQKGDIAEGYSVSREKKESFPLTVTSAQKNPTAFYLCASRGPTGTGNTIYFGEGSWLTVV.

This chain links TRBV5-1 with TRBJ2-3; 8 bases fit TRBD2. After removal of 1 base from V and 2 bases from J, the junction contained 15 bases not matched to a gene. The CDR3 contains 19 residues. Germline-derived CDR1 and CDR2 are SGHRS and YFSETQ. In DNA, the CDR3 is TGCGCCAGCAGCTTGCCCAGCGGGGGCCCCGGGGGGATCACAGATACGCAGTATTTT. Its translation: CASSLPSGGPGGITDTQYF.

In nucleotides, the CDR3 is TGCGCCAGCAGCTTGGACGATTCGGGAAGCTACACCTTC. Amino acids: CASSLDDSGSYTF. The chain joins TRBV5-1 to TRBJ1-2; D is ambiguous. The CDR3 covers 13 residues. In germline, CDR1 is SGHRS, CDR2 YFSETQ. V gave up 0 bases and J gave up 9 bases, with 12 bases separating them.

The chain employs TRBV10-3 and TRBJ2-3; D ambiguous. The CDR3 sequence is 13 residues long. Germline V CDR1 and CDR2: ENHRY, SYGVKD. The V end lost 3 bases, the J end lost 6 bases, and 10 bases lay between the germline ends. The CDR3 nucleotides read TGTGCCATCAGTGACGTTCGCAGTGATACGCAGTATTTT. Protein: CAISDVRSDTQYF.